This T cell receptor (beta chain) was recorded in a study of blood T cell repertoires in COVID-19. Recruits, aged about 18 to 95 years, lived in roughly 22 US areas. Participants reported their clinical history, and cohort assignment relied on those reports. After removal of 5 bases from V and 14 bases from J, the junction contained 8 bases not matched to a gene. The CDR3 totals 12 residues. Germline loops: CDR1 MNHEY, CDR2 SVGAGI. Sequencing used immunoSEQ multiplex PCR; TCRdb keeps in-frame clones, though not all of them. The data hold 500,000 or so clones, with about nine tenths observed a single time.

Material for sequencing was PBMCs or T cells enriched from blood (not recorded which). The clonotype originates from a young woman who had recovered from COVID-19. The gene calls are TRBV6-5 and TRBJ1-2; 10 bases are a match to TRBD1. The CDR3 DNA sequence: TGTGCCAGCAGTAGGGGACAGGGGTTCTGTACCTTC. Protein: CASSRGQGFCTF.